The 7 T cell receptor beta chains reported below all come from one sample, sequenced in a study of T cells expressing NK-cell markers. TCRdb reprocessed the 5' RACE reads and keeps a single row for each CDR3 protein, giving no DNA. This table holds about 380,000 distinct CDR3 sequences. Sequencing was performed on blood T cells: a sorted CD56 or NKG2C T cell subset, CD4+ or CD8+ T cells, or bulk PBMC T cells (not recorded which). Every receptor here comes from a man aged 18 to 70 in good health.

CDR3 in amino acids: CASHYLPNIGDEQFF. The V call is TRBV12-3 or TRBV12-4, the J call TRBJ2-1. There are 15 residues in the CDR3.

This chain uses TRBV2 with TRBJ2-3; with no DNA, the TCRdb D assignment of TRBD1 cannot be verified. The V gene's germline CDR1 is SNHLY and CDR2 FYNNEI. CDR3 length: 15 amino acids. Here the CDR3 reads CASTPWTRTGSTQYF.

The rearrangement links TRBV6-5 to TRBJ2-1; the D call from TCRdb, TRBD2, cannot be confirmed without DNA. The CDR3 has 18 amino acids. Germline CDR1 reads MNHEY; CDR2 reads SVGAGI. CDR3 residues: CASSYSSGLAGVLDEQFF.

This chain joins TRBV7-6 and TRBJ2-3; TCRdb selects TRBD1, and the lack of DNA leaves this call unchecked. The germline CDR1 and CDR2 sequences are SGHVS and FNYEAQ. The CDR3 consists of 15 residues. This chain's CDR3 is CASSLLLSGSDTQYF.

The J gene is TRBJ2-1, the V gene TRBV28; TCRdb returns TRBD1, unconfirmable since there is no DNA. There are 16 residues in the CDR3. The V gene's germline CDR1 is MDHEN and CDR2 SYDVKM. CDR3 loop: CASRTDRGFSYNEQFF. Filled out from reference TRBV28 and TRBJ2-1, the complete variable domain reads DVKVTQSSRYLVKRTGEKVFLECVQDMDHENMFWYRQDPGLGLRLIYFSYDVKMKEKGDIPEGYSVSREKKERFSLILESASTNQTSMYLCASRTDRGFSYNEQFFGPGTRLTVL.

The V call is TRBV5-6, the J call TRBJ2-3; the D gene TCRdb calls, TRBD2, cannot be checked with no DNA. The CDR3 is 15 residues long. Per germline, CDR1 SGHDT and CDR2 YYEEEE. The CDR3 loop is CASSFQGGIADTQYF.

The J gene is TRBJ2-2, the V gene TRBV14; the TCRdb D gene call, TRBD1, has no DNA to confirm it. Germline V gene lookup returns CDR1 SGHDN and CDR2 FVKESK. There are 18 residues in the CDR3. The CDR3: CASSQVLGTPHTPGSCFF.